This is a list of T cell receptor beta chains from one sample in a study of CD8 T cells in Susac syndrome. TCRdb redid the calling of the immunoSEQ multiplex PCR reads with MiXCR, one entry per CDR3 protein. Among about 22,000 distinct CDR3 sequences listed, 93% were seen once. Sequencing was done on a sample of CD8+ T cells from PBMCs. These receptors were taken from a human donor in good health. Each CDR3 is given with its conserved first and last residue. D genes are given only for firm matches. The size of a clone is reported for some rows only, either as once, few or many, or as a class for expanded clones.

D gene	clone size	V gene	J gene	CDR3 DNA	CDR3 protein
.	once	TRBV5-6	TRBJ1-1	TGTGCCAGCAGCTTGGAGAAGGGGCGGCCGAACACTGAAGCTTTCTTT	CASSLEKGRPNTEAFF
TRBD2	.	TRBV7-9	TRBJ2-1	TGTGCCAGCAGCTTAGCGCCGGGAGAGCGGGGGAGTATCTACAATGAGCAGTTCTTC	CASSLAPGERGSIYNEQFF
TRBD2	.	TRBV7-2	TRBJ2-5	TGTGCCAGCAGCTTAGGGCTAGCGGGTCAAGAGACCCAGTACTTC	CASSLGLAGQETQYF
.	.	TRBV6-2/TRBV6-3	TRBJ1-5	TGTGCCAGCAGGCCGGACAGCAATCAGCCCCAGCATTTT	CASRPDSNQPQHF
.	.	TRBV4-3	TRBJ1-2	TGCGCCAGCAGCCAAGGACAGTCTCCGAACTATGGCTACACCTTC	CASSQGQSPNYGYTF
.	.	TRBV20-1	TRBJ2-1	TGCAGTGCTTTAGGGGGTTCCTACAATGAGCAGTTCTTC	CSALGGSYNEQFF
TRBD2	few	TRBV4-1	TRBJ2-7	TGCGCCAGCAGCCAAGATTTGGGTAGCGGGCCCGAGGAGCAGTACTTC	CASSQDLGSGPEEQYF
.	.	TRBV20-1	TRBJ2-2	TGCAGTGCTAGAGGGGATTGGTCGAACACCGGGGAGCTGTTTTTT	CSARGDWSNTGELFF
.	once	TRBV12-3/TRBV12-4	TRBJ1-2	TGTGCCAGCAGTTTAAGCGGGCGCTACACCTTC	CASSLSGRYTF
.	.	TRBV5-1	TRBJ1-1	TGCGCCAGCAGCTTGAAGGGGCTGAACACTGAAGCTTTCTTT	CASSLKGLNTEAFF
.	.	TRBV20-1	TRBJ1-5	TGCAGTGCTAGAGATTCGCGGGGTCAGCCCCAGCATTTT	CSARDSRGQPQHF
TRBD1	.	TRBV7-6	TRBJ1-1	TGTGCCAGCAGCCAGCGGGACAGGGAGTGGAACACTGAAGCTTTCTTT	CASSQRDREWNTEAFF
TRBD1	.	TRBV4-3	TRBJ2-1	TGCGCCAGCAGCCAGGACAGGGCTCCTCACAATGAGCAGTTCTTC	CASSQDRAPHNEQFF
TRBD2	.	TRBV4-1	TRBJ2-5	TGCGCCAGCAGCCGCAGACTAGCACAAGAGACCCAGTACTTC	CASSRRLAQETQYF
.	.	TRBV7-9	TRBJ1-1	TGTGCCAGCAGCTTCCCGGACAACTTGAACACTGAAGCTTTCTTT	CASSFPDNLNTEAFF
TRBD2	.	TRBV12-3/TRBV12-4	TRBJ2-1	TGTGCCAGCAGTTGGGGGACTAGCGGGGGGGATGAGCAGTTCTTC	CASSWGTSGGDEQFF
TRBD1	.	TRBV7-9	TRBJ2-4	TGTGCCAGCAGCCCGGGACAGAGGAACATTCAGTACTTC	CASSPGQRNIQYF
.	once	TRBV12-5	TRBJ2-5	TGTGCTAGTGGCAACACCCGCAGGGGGGAATGGGAGACCCAGTACTTC	CASGNTRRGEWETQYF
.	.	TRBV29-1	TRBJ1-1	TGCAGCGTGCGAGAGGACACTGAAGCTTTCTTT	CSVREDTEAFF
.	.	TRBV6-2/TRBV6-3	TRBJ2-1	TGTGCCAGCAGTTACAGGACAGATTACAATGAGCAGTTCTTC	CASSYRTDYNEQFF
.	.	TRBV20-1	TRBJ2-3	TGCAGTGCTCCCGGGACTAGCACAGATACGCAGTATTTT	CSAPGTSTDTQYF
.	.	TRBV6-2/TRBV6-3	TRBJ2-5	TGTGCCAGCAGTCTCGAGGCCCAAGAGACCCAGTACTTC	CASSLEAQETQYF
.	.	TRBV29-1	TRBJ1-2	TGCAGCGTTGAAGGTGGGACGGCGGTCCATGGCTACACCTTC	CSVEGGTAVHGYTF
TRBD2	.	TRBV12-3/TRBV12-4	TRBJ2-3	TGTGCCAGCAGTTTGACTAGCGGGGGCGCAGATACGCAGTATTTT	CASSLTSGGADTQYF
TRBD1	.	TRBV10-1	TRBJ1-5	TGCGCCATGACCGGACAGGGCCTCACTAATCAGCCCCAGCATTTT	CAMTGQGLTNQPQHF
TRBD1	.	TRBV27	TRBJ1-2	TGTGCCAGCAGTTTCCAAGGACAGGGCGGCGTCGATGGCTACACCTTC	CASSFQGQGGVDGYTF
.	.	TRBV6-5	TRBJ1-2	TGTGCCAGCAGTTACGGAGGGGCATCATATGGCTACACCTTC	CASSYGGASYGYTF
TRBD1	.	TRBV6-2/TRBV6-3	TRBJ1-6	TGTGCCAGCAGCTGGGGACAGGGTGGACGGTCACCCCTCCACTTT	CASSWGQGGRSPLHF
.	few	TRBV4-1	TRBJ2-7	TGCGCCAGCAGCCAAGTGACCAACGGATACTACGAGCAGTACTTC	CASSQVTNGYYEQYF
.	once	TRBV6-2/TRBV6-3	TRBJ2-7	TGTGCCAGCAGTAACAAGACAGGATTCTCCTACGAGCAGTACTTC	CASSNKTGFSYEQYF
.	.	TRBV11-2	TRBJ2-2	TGTGCCAGCAGCCCAGACAGGCAGTACCCGAGAGGCGGGGAGCTGTTTTTT	CASSPDRQYPRGGELFF
.	once	TRBV10-2	TRBJ2-7	TGCGCCAGCAGTGAGTCGAATTGGGCTACCTACGAGCAGTACTTC	CASSESNWATYEQYF
.	.	TRBV29-1	TRBJ1-4	TGCAGCGTTGCCCAGCCGCGGGATAATGAAAAACTGTTTTTT	CSVAQPRDNEKLFF
.	once	TRBV20-1	TRBJ2-7	TGCAGTGTTACGGGGCAGGGCCCGTACGAGCAGTACTTC	CSVTGQGPYEQYF
.	.	TRBV7-9	TRBJ2-7	TGTGCCAGCAGCAGGGGGAGCTCCTACGAGCAGTACTTC	CASSRGSSYEQYF
TRBD1	.	TRBV4-1	TRBJ1-1	TGCGCCAGCAGCCTAGGGACAGTCGAGAACACTGAAGCTTTCTTT	CASSLGTVENTEAFF
TRBD1	once	TRBV6-6	TRBJ1-1	TGTGCCAGCAGTCCGACAGGGGAGAACACTGAAGCTTTCTTT	CASSPTGENTEAFF
.	.	TRBV9	TRBJ1-4	TGTGCCAGCAGCGTAGGCGGGGGCTCTAATGAAAAACTGTTTTTT	CASSVGGGSNEKLFF
.	.	TRBV9	TRBJ2-1	TGTGCCAGCAGCTCCAGTGTTGGGGTGGGGTACAATGAGCAGTTCTTC	CASSSSVGVGYNEQFF
.	.	TRBV12-3/TRBV12-4	TRBJ2-4	TGTGCCAGCAGTTTGATTCAGAAAAACATTCAGTACTTC	CASSLIQKNIQYF
TRBD2	.	TRBV7-8	TRBJ2-7	TGTGCCAGCAGCTTAGACGGGACTAGCGGGATACTAAGCTCCTACGAGCAGTACTTC	CASSLDGTSGILSSYEQYF
TRBD2	.	TRBV28	TRBJ2-1	TGTGCCAGCAGGAGCGGGGGGGCTGGTAATGAGCAGTTCTTC	CASRSGGAGNEQFF
.	.	TRBV12-3/TRBV12-4	TRBJ1-5	TGTGCCAGCAGTGGCAACAGGGAGAGCAATCAGCCCCAGCATTTT	CASSGNRESNQPQHF
.	.	TRBV15	TRBJ1-1	TGTACCACCAGCGAGGGTCCCGCGAACACTGAAGCTTTCTTT	CTTSEGPANTEAFF
TRBD1	.	TRBV6-1	TRBJ2-2	TGTGCCAGCAATGACGGACAGGGCGGCGGGGAGCTGTTTTTT	CASNDGQGGGELFF
.	.	TRBV5-6	TRBJ2-7	TGTGCCAGCAGCCTCCGGGACGACGGTACCCCCTACGAGCAGTACTTC	CASSLRDDGTPYEQYF
.	.	TRBV20-1	TRBJ2-7	TGCAGTGCTAGAGATTTGGCGGGGGCCTGGGAGCAGTACTTC	CSARDLAGAWEQYF
.	few	TRBV5-6	TRBJ2-7	TGTGCCAGCAGCTTCTGGGGTTACGAGCAGTACTTC	CASSFWGYEQYF
.	.	TRBV6-1	TRBJ1-2	TGTGCCAGCAGAACGGAATACTATGGCTACACCTTC	CASRTEYYGYTF
.	.	TRBV27	TRBJ2-7	TGTGCCAGCAGTGGCCGGGACTCGGGTGACGAGCAGTACTTC	CASSGRDSGDEQYF
.	.	TRBV27	TRBJ2-1	TGTGCCAGCAGTTCTGCCAAGGGGCGTGAGCAGTTCTTC	CASSSAKGREQFF
TRBD1	.	TRBV7-9	TRBJ2-2	TGTGCCAGCAGCTCAACGACAGGGGGCTTGAACACCGGGGAGCTGTTTTTT	CASSSTTGGLNTGELFF
.	once	TRBV7-9	TRBJ1-2	TGTGCCAGCAGCTCGGGGAGCTATGGCTACACCTTC	CASSSGSYGYTF
.	.	TRBV5-5	TRBJ1-1	TGTGCCAGCAGCAAAGGGAACACTTTTCTCACTGAAGCTTTCTTT	CASSKGNTFLTEAFF